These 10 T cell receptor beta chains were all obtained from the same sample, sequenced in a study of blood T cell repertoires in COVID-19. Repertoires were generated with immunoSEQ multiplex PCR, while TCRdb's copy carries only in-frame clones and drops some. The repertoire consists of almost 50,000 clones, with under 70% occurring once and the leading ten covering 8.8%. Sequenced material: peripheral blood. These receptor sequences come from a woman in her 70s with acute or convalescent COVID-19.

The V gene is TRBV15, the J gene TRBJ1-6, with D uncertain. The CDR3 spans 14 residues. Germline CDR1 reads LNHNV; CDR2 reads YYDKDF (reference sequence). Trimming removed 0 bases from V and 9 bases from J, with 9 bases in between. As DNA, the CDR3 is TGTGCCACCAGCAGAGATCGAGAGAGTTCACCCCTCCACTTT. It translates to CATSRDRESSPLHF.

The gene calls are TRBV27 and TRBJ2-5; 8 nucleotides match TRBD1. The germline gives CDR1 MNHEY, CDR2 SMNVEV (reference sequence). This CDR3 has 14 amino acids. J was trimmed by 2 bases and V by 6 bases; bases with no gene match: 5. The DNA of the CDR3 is TGTGCCAGCAGCGGGACAGGAAATCAAGAGACCCAGTACTTC. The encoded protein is CASSGTGNQETQYF.

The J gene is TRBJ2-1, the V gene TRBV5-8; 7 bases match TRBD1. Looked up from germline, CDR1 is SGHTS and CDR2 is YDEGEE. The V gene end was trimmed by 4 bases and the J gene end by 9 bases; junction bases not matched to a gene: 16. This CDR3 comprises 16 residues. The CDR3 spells CASSTRGTVFVVEQFF. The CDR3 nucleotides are TGTGCCAGCAGCACGAGAGGGACAGTGTTCGTGGTTGAGCAGTTCTTC.

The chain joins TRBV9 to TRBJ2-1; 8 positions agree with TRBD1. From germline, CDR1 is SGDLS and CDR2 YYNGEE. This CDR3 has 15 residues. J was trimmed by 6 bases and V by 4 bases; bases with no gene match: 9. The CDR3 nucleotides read TGTGCCAGCAGCCTACGAGGTGGACAGGGCAATGAGCAGTTCTTC. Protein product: CASSLRGGQGNEQFF.

The CDR3 coding sequence is TGTGCCAGCAGTTTCACAGGACAGGGCGCGAATACCCCAAATAGCGGGAGCTCCTACAATGAGCAGTTCTTC. The encoded protein is CASSFTGQGANTPNSGSSYNEQFF. The chain carries TRBV28 and TRBJ2-1, with a possible D match to TRBD2 (9 bases). The germline V and J ends were trimmed by 3 bases and 0 bases, with 36 bases remaining between them. This CDR3 has 24 amino acids. Looked up from germline, CDR1 is MDHEN and CDR2 is SYDVKM. Full variable domain (remainder filled in from reference TRBV28 and TRBJ2-1): DVKVTQSSRYLVKRTGEKVFLECVQDMDHENMFWYRQDPGLGLRLIYFSYDVKMKEKGDIPEGYSVSREKKERFSLILESASTNQTSMYLCASSFTGQGANTPNSGSSYNEQFFGPGTRLTVL.

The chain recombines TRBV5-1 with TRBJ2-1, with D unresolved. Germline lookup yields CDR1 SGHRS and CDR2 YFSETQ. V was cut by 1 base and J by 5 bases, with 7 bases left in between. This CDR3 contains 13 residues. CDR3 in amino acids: CASSLSTHNEQFF. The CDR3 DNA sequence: TGCGCCAGCAGCTTGTCTACTCACAATGAGCAGTTCTTC.

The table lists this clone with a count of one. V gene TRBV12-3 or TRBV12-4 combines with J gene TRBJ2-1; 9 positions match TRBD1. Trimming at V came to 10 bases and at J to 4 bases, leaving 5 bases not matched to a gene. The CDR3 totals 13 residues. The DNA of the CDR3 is TGTGCCACCGAGGACAGGGGTTACAATGAGCAGTTCTTC. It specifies CATEDRGYNEQFF.

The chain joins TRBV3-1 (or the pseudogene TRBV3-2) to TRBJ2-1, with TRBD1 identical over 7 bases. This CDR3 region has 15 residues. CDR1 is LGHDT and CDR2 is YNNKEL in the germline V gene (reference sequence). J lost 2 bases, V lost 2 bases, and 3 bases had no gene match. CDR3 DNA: TGTGCCAGCAGCCAACTAGGGGGCGCCTACAATGAGCAGTTCTTC. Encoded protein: CASSQLGGAYNEQFF.

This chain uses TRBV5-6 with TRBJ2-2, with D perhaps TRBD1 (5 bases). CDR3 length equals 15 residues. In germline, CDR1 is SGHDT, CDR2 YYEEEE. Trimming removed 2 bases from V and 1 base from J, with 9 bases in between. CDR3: CASSLGVMNTGELFF. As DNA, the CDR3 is TGTGCCAGCAGCTTAGGGGTAATGAACACCGGGGAGCTGTTTTTT.

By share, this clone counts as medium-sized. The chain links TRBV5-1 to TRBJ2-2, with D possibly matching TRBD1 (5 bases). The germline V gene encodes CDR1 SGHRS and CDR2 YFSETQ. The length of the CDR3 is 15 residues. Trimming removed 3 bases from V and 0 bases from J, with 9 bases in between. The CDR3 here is CASSSGLTNTGELFF. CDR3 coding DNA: TGCGCCAGCAGCTCAGGGCTTACGAACACCGGGGAGCTGTTTTTT.